This TCR beta chain was found in a study of blood T cell repertoires in COVID-19. The CDR3 is made up of 13 amino acids. V lost 3 bases and J lost 5, with 7 bases in between. The germline V gene has CDR1 KGHSH and CDR2 LQKENI. Profiled with immunoSEQ multiplex PCR; TCRdb holds only in-frame clones, not every one. The sample contains roughly 21,000 clones, 80% to 90% of which appear only once. Sequenced input: peripheral blood. This chain connects TRBV18 to TRBJ1-4; D is perhaps TRBD1 (5 bases). This TCR derives from a human donor with acute or convalescent COVID-19. The donor label of this sample is uncertain. The CDR3, as DNA: TGTGCCAGCTCACCCCGACAGAATGAAAAACTGTTTTTT. Its translation is CASSPRQNEKLFF. The whole variable domain, filled in from reference TRBV18 and TRBJ1-4, reads NAGVMQNPRHLVRRRGQEARLRCSPMKGHSHVYWYRQLPEEGLKFMVYLQKENIIDESGMPKERFSAEFPKEGPSILRIQQVVRGDSAAYFCASSPRQNEKLFFGSGTQLSVL.